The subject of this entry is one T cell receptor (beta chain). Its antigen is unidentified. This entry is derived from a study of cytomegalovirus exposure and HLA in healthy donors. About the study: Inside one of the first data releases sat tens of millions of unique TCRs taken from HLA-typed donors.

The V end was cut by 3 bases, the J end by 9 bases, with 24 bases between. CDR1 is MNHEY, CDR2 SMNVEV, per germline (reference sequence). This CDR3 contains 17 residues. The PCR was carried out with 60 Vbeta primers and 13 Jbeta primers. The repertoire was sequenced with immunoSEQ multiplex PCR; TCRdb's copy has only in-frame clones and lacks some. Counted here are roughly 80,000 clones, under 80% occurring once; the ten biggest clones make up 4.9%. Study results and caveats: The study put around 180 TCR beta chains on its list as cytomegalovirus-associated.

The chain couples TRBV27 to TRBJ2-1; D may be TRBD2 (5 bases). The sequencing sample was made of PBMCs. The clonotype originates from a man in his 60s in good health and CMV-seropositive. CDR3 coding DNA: TGTGCCAGCAGTTTTGGGCCTGCACGGGGTCGGACTGGTGAGCAGTTCTTC. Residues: CASSFGPARGRTGEQFF.